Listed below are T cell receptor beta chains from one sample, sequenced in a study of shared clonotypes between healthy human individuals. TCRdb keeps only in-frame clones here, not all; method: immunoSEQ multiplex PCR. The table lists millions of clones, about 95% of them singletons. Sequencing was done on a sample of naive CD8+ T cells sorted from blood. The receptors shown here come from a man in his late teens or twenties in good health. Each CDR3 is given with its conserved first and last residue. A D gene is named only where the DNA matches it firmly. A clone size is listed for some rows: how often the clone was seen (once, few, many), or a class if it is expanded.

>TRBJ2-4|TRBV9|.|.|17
TGTGCCAGCAGCGTAGGGGCCGTGTCAGGGGGGATAGGCATTCAGTACTTC
CASSVGAVSGGIGIQYF
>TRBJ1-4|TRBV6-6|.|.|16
TGTGCCAGCACCCCACTCCTGGGGGCTATTAATGAAAAACTGTTTTTT
CASTPLLGAINEKLFF
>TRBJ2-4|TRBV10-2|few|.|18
TGCGCCAGCAGTGAGGATCGAGGGCAGGGGGGCTCCAAAAACATTCAGTACTTC
CASSEDRGQGGSKNIQYF
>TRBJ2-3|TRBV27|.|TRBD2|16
TGTGCCAGCAGTCTATTAGCGGGAGGGCCCAAAGATACGCAGTATTTT
CASSLLAGGPKDTQYF
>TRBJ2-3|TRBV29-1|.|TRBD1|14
TGCAGCGTTGAGGGACAGGACTACACAGATACGCAGTATTTT
CSVEGQDYTDTQYF
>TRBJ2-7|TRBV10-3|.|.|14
TGTGCCATCAGTGAGGGCAGGGGAGGCGGCGAGCAGTACTTC
CAISEGRGGGEQYF
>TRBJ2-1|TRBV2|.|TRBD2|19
TGTGCCAGCAGTGCTGAACCACTTGGACTAGCGGGAAAAGGGAATGAGCAGTTCTTC
CASSAEPLGLAGKGNEQFF
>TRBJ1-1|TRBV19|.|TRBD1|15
TGTGCCAGTACCACCGACTGGACAGGGCCCACTGAAGCTTTCTTT
CASTTDWTGPTEAFF
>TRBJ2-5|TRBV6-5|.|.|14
TGTGCCGTAGGGCTTGTGGCCGGGCAAGAGACCCAGTACTTC
CAVGLVAGQETQYF
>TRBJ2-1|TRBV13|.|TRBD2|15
TGTGCCAGCAGCTTAGAACTAGCGGGAGTCAGGGAGCAGTTCTTC
CASSLELAGVREQFF
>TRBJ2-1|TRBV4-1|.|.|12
TGCGCCAGCAGCCAAGACTGGATACAGCAGTTCTTC
CASSQDWIQQFF
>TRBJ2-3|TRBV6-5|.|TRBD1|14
TGTGCCAGCAGCTGGACAGGCAGTGCGGATACGCAGTATTTT
CASSWTGSADTQYF
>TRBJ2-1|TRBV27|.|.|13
TGTGCCAGCAGTTTACTAGCCCACAATGAGCAGTTCTTC
CASSLLAHNEQFF
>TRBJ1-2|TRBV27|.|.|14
TGTGCCAGCAGCCCCGAGGGGACCTACTATGGCTACACCTTC
CASSPEGTYYGYTF
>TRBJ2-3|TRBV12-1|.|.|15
TGTGCCAGCAGCATTGACTTGTCTAGCACAGATACGCAGTATTTT
CASSIDLSSTDTQYF
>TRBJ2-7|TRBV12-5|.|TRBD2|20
TGTGCTAGTGGTTCGCCGGGACAGCTGGGGACTAGCGGGATCGACGTGGAGCAGTACTTC
CASGSPGQLGTSGIDVEQYF
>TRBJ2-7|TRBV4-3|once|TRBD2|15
TGCGCCAGCAGCCAAGAAGCGGGAGCTCGAAGCGAGCAGTACTTC
CASSQEAGARSEQYF
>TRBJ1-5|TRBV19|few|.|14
TGTGCCAGTAGTCCGTGGGACGACTCACAGCCCCAGCATTTT
CASSPWDDSQPQHF
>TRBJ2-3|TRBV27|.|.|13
TGTGCCAGCAGTTCCTTAGTGGCAGATACGCAGTATTTT
CASSSLVADTQYF
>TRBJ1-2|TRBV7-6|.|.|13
TGTGCCAGCAGCTTACAGGGGTACTATGGCTACACCTTC
CASSLQGYYGYTF
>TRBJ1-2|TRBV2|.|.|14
TGTGCCAGAAAAAATTTTGCAACAGACCATGGCTACACCTTC
CARKNFATDHGYTF
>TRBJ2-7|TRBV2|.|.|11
TGTGCCAGCAGTGTGGGCGGCGAGCAGTACTTC
CASSVGGEQYF
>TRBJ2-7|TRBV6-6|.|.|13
TGTGCCAGCAGTTACTCGAGTCCCTACGAGCAGTACTTC
CASSYSSPYEQYF
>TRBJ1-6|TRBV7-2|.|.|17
TGTGCCAGCAGCTTATCCGGTGGCAGGCTATATAATTCACCCCTCCACTTT
CASSLSGGRLYNSPLHF
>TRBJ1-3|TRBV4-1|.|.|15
TGCGCCAGCAGCCCCGGGGCCCGCTCTGGAAACACCATATATTTT
CASSPGARSGNTIYF
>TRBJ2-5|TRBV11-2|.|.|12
TGTGCCAGCAGCCCCGCCTCAGAGACCCAGTACTTC
CASSPASETQYF
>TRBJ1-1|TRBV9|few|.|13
TGTGCCAGCAGCGTAGATATGGGCGCTGAAGCTTTCTTT
CASSVDMGAEAFF
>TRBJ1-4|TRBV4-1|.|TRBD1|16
TGCGCCAGCAGCCAAGGACAGGGGGCGACTAATGAAAAACTGTTTTTT
CASSQGQGATNEKLFF
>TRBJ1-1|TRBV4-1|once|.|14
TGCGCCAGCAGCCAAGACGAACGGAACACTGAAGCTTTCTTT
CASSQDERNTEAFF
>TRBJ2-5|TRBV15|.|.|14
TGTGCCACCAGCAACGGACGGGTCCAAGAGACCCAGTACTTC
CATSNGRVQETQYF
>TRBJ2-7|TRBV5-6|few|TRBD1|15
TGTGCCAGCAGCTTGGCGGGACAGGGGGGCTACGAGCAGTACTTC
CASSLAGQGGYEQYF
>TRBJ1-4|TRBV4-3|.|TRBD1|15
TGCGCCAGCAGCCAAGATAAGGACAGGGTTAAAAAACTGTTTTTT
CASSQDKDRVKKLFF
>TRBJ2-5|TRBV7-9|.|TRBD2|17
TGTGCCAGCAGCGACCCCGATCACGGGGGGGCGCTTGAGACCCAGTACTTC
CASSDPDHGGALETQYF
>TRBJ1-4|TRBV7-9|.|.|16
TGTGCCAGCAGCCACTCCCGGGGCTCAACTAATGAAAAACTGTTTTTT
CASSHSRGSTNEKLFF
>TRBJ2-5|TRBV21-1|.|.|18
TGTGCCAGCAGCAAAGCGCTTTCCGAGCGGGGGGGCCAAGAGACCCAGTACTTC
CASSKALSERGGQETQYF
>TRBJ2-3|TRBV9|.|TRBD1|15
TGTGCCAGCAGCGCGTACAGGGGGCTGGCAGATACGCAGTATTTT
CASSAYRGLADTQYF
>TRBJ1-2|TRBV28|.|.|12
TGTGCCTCCAGAGAGGGAATCTATGGCTACACCTTC
CASREGIYGYTF
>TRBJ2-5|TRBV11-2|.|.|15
TGTGCCAGCAGCTTAGGTTCTCTAAATCAAGAGACCCAGTACTTC
CASSLGSLNQETQYF
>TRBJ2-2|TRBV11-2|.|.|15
TGTGCCAGCAGCTTAGAAGGGTTGGGCACCGGGGAGCTGTTTTTT
CASSLEGLGTGELFF
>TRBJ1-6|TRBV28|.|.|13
TGTGCCAGCAGTTCGGACAGCAATTCACCCCTCCACTTT
CASSSDSNSPLHF
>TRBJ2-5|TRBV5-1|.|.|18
TGCGCCAGCAGCTTGGGTGTCGGAACTGCGGAGATCCAAGAGACCCAGTACTTC
CASSLGVGTAEIQETQYF
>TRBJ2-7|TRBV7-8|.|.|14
TGTGCCAGCAGCCCCGAATCGTCATCCTACGAGCAGTACTTC
CASSPESSSYEQYF
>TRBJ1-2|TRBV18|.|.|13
TGTGCCAGCTCACCAGACAGTAACTATGGCTACACCTTC
CASSPDSNYGYTF
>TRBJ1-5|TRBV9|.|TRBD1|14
TGTGCCAGCAGCCAGGGGGGCATCAATCAGCCCCAGCATTTT
CASSQGGINQPQHF
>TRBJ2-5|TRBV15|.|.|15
TGTGCCACCAGCAGAGGTGCAGGGGCTGGGATTGCCCAGTACTTC
CATSRGAGAGIAQYF
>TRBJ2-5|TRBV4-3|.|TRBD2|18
TGCGCCAGCAGCCAAGCCCCTAGCGGGAATGAGGGGGGAGAGACCCAGTACTTC
CASSQAPSGNEGGETQYF
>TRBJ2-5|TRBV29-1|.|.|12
TGCAGCGTTGTCGGCCAGTCGGAGACCCAGTACTTC
CSVVGQSETQYF
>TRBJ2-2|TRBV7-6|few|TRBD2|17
TGTGCCAGCAGCCAGGGACTAGCGGGAGGATACACCGGGGAGCTGTTTTTT
CASSQGLAGGYTGELFF
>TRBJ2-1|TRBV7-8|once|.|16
TGTGCCAGCAGCCCCGCGGGCTTCTTCTCCTACAATGAGCAGTTCTTC
CASSPAGFFSYNEQFF
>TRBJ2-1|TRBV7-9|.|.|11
TGTGCCAGCAGCCCCAGTACTGAGCAGTTCTTC
CASSPSTEQFF
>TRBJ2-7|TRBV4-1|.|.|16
TGCGCCAGCAGCCAAGAGTTCGCAGGATTCACCTACGAGCAGTACTTC
CASSQEFAGFTYEQYF
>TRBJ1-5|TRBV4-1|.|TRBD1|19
TGCGCCAGCAGTCGAGAAGGGACAGGGACAAATGGGGGCAATCAGCCCCAGCATTTT
CASSREGTGTNGGNQPQHF
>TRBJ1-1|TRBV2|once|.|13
TGTGCCAGCAGTTTGCTCCCTGCGTTTGAAGCTTTCTTT
CASSLLPAFEAFF
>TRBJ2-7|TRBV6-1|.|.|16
TGTGCCAGCAGTGAAGAGTGGTCTTCCCTCTACTACGAGCAGTACTTC
CASSEEWSSLYYEQYF
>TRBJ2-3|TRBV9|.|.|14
TGTGCCAGCAGCGTAGGTCTGGAGACGGATACGCAGTATTTT
CASSVGLETDTQYF
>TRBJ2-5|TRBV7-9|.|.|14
TGTGCCAGCAGCTTCTCTGGGACACAAGAGACCCAGTACTTC
CASSFSGTQETQYF
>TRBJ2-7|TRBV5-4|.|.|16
TGTGCCAGCAGCGCCACGCCCGGCCAGGAGTCCTACGAGCAGTACTTC
CASSATPGQESYEQYF
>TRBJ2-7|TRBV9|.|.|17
TGTGCCAGCAGCTCCCCAGTATCAGGTAGCGGAGGCTACGAGCAGTACTTC
CASSSPVSGSGGYEQYF
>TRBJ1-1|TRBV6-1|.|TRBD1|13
TGTGCCAGCAGTCTACAGGGGCAAACTGAAGCTTTCTTT
CASSLQGQTEAFF
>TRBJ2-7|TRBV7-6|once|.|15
TGTGCCAGCAGCCGGGCTCAGGGAAAAGGTTACGAGCAGTACTTC
CASSRAQGKGYEQYF